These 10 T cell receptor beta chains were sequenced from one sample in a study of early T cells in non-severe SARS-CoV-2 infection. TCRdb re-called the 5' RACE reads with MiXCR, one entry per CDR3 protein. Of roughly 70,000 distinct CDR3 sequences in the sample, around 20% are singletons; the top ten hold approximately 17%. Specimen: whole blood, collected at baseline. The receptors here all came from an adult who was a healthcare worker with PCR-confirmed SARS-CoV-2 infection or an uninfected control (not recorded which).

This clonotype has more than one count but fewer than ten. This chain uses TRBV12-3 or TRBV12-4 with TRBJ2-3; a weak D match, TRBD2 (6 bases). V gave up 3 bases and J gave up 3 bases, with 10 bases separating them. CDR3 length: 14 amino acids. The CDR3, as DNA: TGTGCCAGCAGTTTCGGGACTTCTACAGATACGCAGTATTTT. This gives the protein CASSFGTSTDTQYF.

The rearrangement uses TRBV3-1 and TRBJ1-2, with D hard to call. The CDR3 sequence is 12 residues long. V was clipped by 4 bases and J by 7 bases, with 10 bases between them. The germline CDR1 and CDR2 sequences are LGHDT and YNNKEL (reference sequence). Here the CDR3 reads CASSPSDSGYTF. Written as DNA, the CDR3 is TGTGCCAGCAGCCCCTCCGACTCTGGCTACACCTTC.

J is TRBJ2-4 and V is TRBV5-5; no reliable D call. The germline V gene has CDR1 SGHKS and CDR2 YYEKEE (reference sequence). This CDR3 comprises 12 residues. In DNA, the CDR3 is TGTGCTTCTACTGGGGACAAAAACATTCAGTACTTC. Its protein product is CASTGDKNIQYF.

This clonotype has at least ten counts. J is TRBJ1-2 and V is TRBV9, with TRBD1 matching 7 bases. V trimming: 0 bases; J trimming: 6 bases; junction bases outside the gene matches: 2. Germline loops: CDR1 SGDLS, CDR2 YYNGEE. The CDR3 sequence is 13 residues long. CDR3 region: CASSVDQGDGYTF. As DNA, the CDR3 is TGTGCCAGCAGCGTAGACCAGGGGGATGGCTACACCTTC.

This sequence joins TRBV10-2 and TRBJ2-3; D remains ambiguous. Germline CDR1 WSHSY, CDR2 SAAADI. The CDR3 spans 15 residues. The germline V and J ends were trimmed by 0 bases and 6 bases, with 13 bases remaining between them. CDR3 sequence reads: CASSESILTLDTQYF. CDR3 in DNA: TGCGCCAGCAGTGAGTCGATTTTGACTCTTGATACGCAGTATTTT.

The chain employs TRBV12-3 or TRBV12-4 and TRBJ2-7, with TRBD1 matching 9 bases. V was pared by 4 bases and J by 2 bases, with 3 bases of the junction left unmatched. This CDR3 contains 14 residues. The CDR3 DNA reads TGTGCCAGCAGTTCCGGGACAGGGCCCTACGAGCAGTACTTC. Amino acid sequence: CASSSGTGPYEQYF.

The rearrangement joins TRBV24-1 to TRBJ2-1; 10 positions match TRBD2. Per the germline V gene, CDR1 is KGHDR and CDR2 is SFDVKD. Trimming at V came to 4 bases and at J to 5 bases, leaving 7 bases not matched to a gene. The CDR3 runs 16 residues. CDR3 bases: TGTGCCACCAGTGAGGCCTCGAGCGGGGGGGACAATGAGCAGTTCTTC. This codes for CATSEASSGGDNEQFF.

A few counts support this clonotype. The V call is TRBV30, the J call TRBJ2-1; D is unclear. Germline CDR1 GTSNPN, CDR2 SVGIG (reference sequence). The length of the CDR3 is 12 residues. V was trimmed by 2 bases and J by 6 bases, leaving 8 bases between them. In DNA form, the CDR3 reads TGTGCCTGGAGTTTCAGCCGCAATGAGCAGTTCTTC. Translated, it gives CAWSFSRNEQFF. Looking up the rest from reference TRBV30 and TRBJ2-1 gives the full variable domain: SQTIHQWPATLVQPVGSPLSLECTVEGTSNPNLYWYRQAAGRGLQLLFYSVGIGQISSEVPQNLSASRPQDRQFILSSKKLLLSDSGFYLCAWSFSRNEQFFGPGTRLTVL.

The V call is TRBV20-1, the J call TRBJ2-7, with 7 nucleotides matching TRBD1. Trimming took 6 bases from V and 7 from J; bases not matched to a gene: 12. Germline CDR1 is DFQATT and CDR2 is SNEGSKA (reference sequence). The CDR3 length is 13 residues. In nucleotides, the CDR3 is TGCAGTGCCCACGAGACAGGGCAGAGGGAGCAGTACTTC. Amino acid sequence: CSAHETGQREQYF.

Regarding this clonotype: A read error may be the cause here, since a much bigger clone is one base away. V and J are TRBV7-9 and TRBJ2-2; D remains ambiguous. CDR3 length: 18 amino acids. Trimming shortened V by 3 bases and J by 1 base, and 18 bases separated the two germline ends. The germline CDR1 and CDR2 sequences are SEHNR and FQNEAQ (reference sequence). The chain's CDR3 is CASSLVSWSARNTGELFF. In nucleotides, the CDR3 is TGTGCCAGCAGCTTGGTATCTTGGAGCGCGAGGAACACCGGGGAGCTGTTTTTT. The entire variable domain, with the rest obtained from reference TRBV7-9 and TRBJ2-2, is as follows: DTGVSQNPRHKITKRGQNVTFRCDPISEHNRLYWYRQTLGQGPEFLTYFQNEAQLEKSRLLSDRFSAERPKGSFSTLEIQRTEQGDSAMYLCASSLVSWSARNTGELFFGEGSRLTVL.